Sequencing of this T cell receptor (beta chain) was carried out in a study (dated by TCRdb to between 2014 and 2017). At the level of the whole study: Whether tumor-infiltrating Tregs in breast cancer are recruited from blood Tregs or converted in situ from other CD4+ T cell subsets was tested.

Full-length TCR variable regions were amplified by 5' RACE PCR with constant-region reverse primers, and semi-nested PCR with Nested Universal Primer A was subsequently performed. The ReliaPrep RNA Cell Miniprep System was used to extract total RNA, which was then reverse transcribed into 5'RACE-ready cDNA with the SMARTer RACE 5'/3' Kit. Multiplex adaptors were used to barcode full-length TCR alpha and beta libraries, and the barcoded libraries were sequenced on an Illumina MiSeq. From the authors' description of their analysis: For each of nine subset-tissue groups, sequencing data from the five patients were pooled, and the groups were compared by unsupervised clustering of TCR gene usage. The Morisita-Horn index was used to calculate repertoire similarity, with shared sequences weighted according to their contribution to each repertoire. The public reads were reprocessed in TCRdb via fastp at Q25 and MiXCR, keeping in-frame beta chains. Rows are combined by CDR3 protein, so each entry shows the most common genes and DNA. TCRdb's processing, not the authors', yielded these V and J calls. In this sample the table shows about 61,000 distinct CDR3 sequences, around 30% of which occur a single time. Together, the top ten hold roughly 2.5% of the sample.

General findings and caveats noted by the study authors: The greatest overlap of tumor-infiltrating Treg TCR alpha and beta sequences was observed with tumor naive CD4+ T cells, followed by blood naive CD4+ T cells. The TCR gene usage of tumor memory CD4+ T cells clustered together with blood and lymph node memory CD4+ cells and with lymph node naive CD4+ cells. Validation in the larger cohort was restricted to a single TCR beta V-J rearrangement rather than whole repertoires.

From cysteine to phenylalanine, the CDR3 is 14 amino acids long. Just the 42-base CDR3 DNA is kept, in frame starting at base 1. V is cut back by 5 bases and J by 8 bases, with 8 bases in the junction unmatched. CDR1 and CDR2 are read off the germline V gene (reference sequence) as MNHNY and SVGAGI. Naive CD4+ T cells were purified with the Miltenyi Naive CD4+ T Cell Isolation kit, with Tregs depleted using CD25 microbeads. Tregs, naive and memory CD4+ T cells from tumor, blood and ipsilateral draining lymph nodes of about five breast cancer patients underwent full-length TCR alpha and beta sequencing. Tumor tissue, along with lymph nodes from ipsilateral axillary dissection, was perfused with PBS, minced, and then digested using collagenase I and hyaluronidase. A purity exceeding 90% was confirmed by FACS for the sorted cell populations. A note on this clonotype: Its antigen target is currently unknown. No base qualities exist here, and no much larger clone lies one base off it.

Sequenced sample: tumor-infiltrating naive CD4+ T cells sorted from the breast tumor. This specimen's cell subset or site label, per the study, means: naive CD4+ T cells, CD4+CD45RA+CD25-. The sequence derives from a female donor with breast cancer. This sequence uses TRBV6-6 and TRBJ1-4; 7 junctional bases match TRBD1. The CDR3 reads as follows: CASSPRGAIEKLFF. Here is the DNA: TGTGCCAGCAGTCCCAGGGGGGCTATAGAAAAACTGTTTTTT.